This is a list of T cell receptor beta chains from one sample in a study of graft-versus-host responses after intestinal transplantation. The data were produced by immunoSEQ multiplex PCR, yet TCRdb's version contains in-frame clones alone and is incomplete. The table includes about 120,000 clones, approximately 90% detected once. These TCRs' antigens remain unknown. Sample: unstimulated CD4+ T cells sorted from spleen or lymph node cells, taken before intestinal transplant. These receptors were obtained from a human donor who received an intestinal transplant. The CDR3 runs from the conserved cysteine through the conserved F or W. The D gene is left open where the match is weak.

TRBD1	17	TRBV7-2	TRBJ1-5	CASSHTGGGYSNQPQHF
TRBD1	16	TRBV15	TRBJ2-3	CATSLRLRTGTDTQYF
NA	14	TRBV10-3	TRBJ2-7	CAISESDSSYEQYF
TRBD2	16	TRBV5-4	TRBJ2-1	CASSFPGRGSYNEQFF
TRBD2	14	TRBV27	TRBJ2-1	CASSLIGLGDEQFF
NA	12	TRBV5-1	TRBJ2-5	CASSLQSETQYF
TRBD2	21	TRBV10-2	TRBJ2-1	CASSSVPGLAGGPVWSGEQFF
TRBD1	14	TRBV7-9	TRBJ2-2	CASSLGQGTGELFF
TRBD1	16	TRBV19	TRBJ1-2	CASSNLDRGRGNGYTF
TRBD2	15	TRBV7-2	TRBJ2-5	CASSLAGLGTETQYF
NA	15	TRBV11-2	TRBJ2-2	CASSLRGRNTGELFF
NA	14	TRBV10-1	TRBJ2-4	CASSGELLGGIQYF
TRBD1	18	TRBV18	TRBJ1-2	CASSPLPPGQGTIYGYTF
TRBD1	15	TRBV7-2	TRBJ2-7	CASSRTTGGIHEQYF
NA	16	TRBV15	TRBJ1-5	CATSSRRGKGNQPQHF